The next 3 T cell receptor beta chains were all read from a single sample in a study of PD-1 blockade in classical Hodgkin lymphoma. Each patient relapsed following autologous stem cell transplantation, and prior brentuximab vedotin exposure differed. Libraries were prepared by immunoSEQ multiplex PCR; TCRdb keeps only in-frame clonotypes and omits some of them. Among tens of thousands of clones, around three quarters were seen once, and the ten largest hold almost 4%. Here the sequenced sample was peripheral blood mononuclear cells (PBMCs), taken before the second cycle of nivolumab. These receptor sequences come from a human donor with classical Hodgkin lymphoma.

The chain is built from TRBV4-1 and TRBJ2-7; unclear D gene. V was cut by 0 bases and J by 3 bases, with 12 bases left in between. CDR1 and CDR2 from the germline V gene are MGHRA and YSYEKL. The CDR3 runs 15 residues. The CDR3 is CASSQDPGRSYEQYF. The CDR3 DNA sequence: TGCGCCAGCAGCCAAGATCCCGGACGGAGCTACGAGCAGTACTTC.

The rearrangement joins TRBV27 to TRBJ1-6; no clear D. CDR1 is MNHEY and CDR2 is SMNVEV in the germline V gene (reference sequence). V was pared by 6 bases and J by 7 bases, with 10 bases between. The CDR3 spans 13 residues. The CDR3 region has the DNA TGTGCCAGCAGAGTGGGCAGGAATTCACCCCTCCACTTT. Its translation: CASRVGRNSPLHF.

J is TRBJ2-7 and V is TRBV5-6, with D tentatively TRBD2 (6 bases). Germline loops: CDR1 SGHDT, CDR2 YYEEEE. The V gene lost 3 bases and the J gene lost 6 bases, with 16 bases spanning the gap. There are 14 residues in the CDR3. CDR3: CASSSSGWGVEQYF. CDR3 nucleotides: TGTGCCAGCAGCTCCAGCGGGTGGGGAGTCGAGCAGTACTTC.